This T cell receptor (beta chain) was obtained from a study of glioma-infiltrating T cells. This clonotype was observed at least ten times. Its antigen remains unknown. The iRepertoire nested amplicon-rescue multiplex PCR amplified TCR alpha and beta CDR3s from RNA. Tissue mRNA or PBMC total RNA, about 90-400 ng, went into one-step reverse transcription and amplification. TCRdb ran MiXCR on the multiplex PCR reads and lists one entry per CDR3 protein. Counted here are approximately 100,000 distinct CDR3 sequences, less than 30% occurring once; the ten biggest clones make up 40% to 45%. Study-wide points: Gliomas, especially low-grade, showed above-expected tissue-blood divergence; non-neoplastic patients showed below. Only very few CDR3 sequences appeared in both tissue and blood.

The TCR sequence derives from a human donor with low-grade glioma or glioblastoma, undergoing nonglioma brain surgery, or in good health (not recorded which). Sequenced input: glioma tissue, nonneoplastic brain tissue, or PBMCs (not recorded which).

The CDR3 spells CASRPTTNYNEQFF. For the CDR3, the DNA is TGTGCCAGCAGACCCACGACTAACTACAATGAGCAGTTCTTC. This chain links TRBV12-3 or TRBV12-4 with TRBJ2-1, with D tentatively TRBD2 (5 bases). With 6 bases removed from V and 3 bases from J, the gap between germline ends came to 12 bases. The CDR3 loop spans 14 amino acids.